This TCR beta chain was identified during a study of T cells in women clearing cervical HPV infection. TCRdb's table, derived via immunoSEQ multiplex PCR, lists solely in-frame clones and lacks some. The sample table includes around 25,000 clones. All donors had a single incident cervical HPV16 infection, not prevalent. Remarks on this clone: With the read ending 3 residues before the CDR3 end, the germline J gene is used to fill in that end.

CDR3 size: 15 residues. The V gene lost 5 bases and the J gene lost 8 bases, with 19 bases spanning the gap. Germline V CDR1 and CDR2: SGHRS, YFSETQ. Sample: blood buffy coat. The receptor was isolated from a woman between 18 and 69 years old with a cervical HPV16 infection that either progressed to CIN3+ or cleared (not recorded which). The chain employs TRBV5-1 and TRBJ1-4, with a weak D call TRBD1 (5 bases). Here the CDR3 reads CASRPSKVGEEKLFF. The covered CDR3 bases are TGCGCCAGCAGACCTTCCAAGGTAGGGGAAGAAAAA.